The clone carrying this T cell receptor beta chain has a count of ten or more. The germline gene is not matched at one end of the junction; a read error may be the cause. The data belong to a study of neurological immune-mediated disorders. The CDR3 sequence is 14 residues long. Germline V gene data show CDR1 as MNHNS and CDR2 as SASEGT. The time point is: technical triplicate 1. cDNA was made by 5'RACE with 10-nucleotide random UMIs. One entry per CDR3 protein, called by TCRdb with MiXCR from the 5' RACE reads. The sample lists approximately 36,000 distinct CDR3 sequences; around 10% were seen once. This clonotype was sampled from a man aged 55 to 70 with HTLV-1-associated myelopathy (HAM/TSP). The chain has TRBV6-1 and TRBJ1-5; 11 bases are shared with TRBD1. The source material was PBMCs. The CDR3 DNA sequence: TGTGCCAGCAGTGGGACAGGGGGCAAGCAGCCCCAGCATTTT. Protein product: CASSGTGGKQPQHF.